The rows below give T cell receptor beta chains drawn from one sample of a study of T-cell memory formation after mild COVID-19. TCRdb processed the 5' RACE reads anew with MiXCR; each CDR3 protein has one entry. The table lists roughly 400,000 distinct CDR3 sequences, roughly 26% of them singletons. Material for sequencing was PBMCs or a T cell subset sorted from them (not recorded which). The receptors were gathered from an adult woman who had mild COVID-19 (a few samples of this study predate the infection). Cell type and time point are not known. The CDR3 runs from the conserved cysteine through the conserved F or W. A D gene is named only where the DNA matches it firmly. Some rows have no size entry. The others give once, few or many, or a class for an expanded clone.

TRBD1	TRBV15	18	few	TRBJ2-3	TGTGCCACCAGCACCATCCGCACCGACAGGGGGAACACAGATACGCAGTATTTT	CATSTIRTDRGNTDTQYF
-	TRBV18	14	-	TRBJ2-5	TGTGCCAGCTCATCCTCAGCGTACCAAGAGACCCAGTACTTC	CASSSSAYQETQYF
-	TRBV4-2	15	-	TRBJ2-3	TGTGCCAGCAGCTTAGACAGTCTGGGAACAGATACGCAGTATTTT	CASSLDSLGTDTQYF
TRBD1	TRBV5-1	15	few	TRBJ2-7	TGCGCCAGCAGCTTGGCCGGGACAGGGGGTTACGAGCAGTACTTC	CASSLAGTGGYEQYF
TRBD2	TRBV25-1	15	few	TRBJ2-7	TGTGCCAGCAGTGAATATGGGCTAGCGGGGGACGAGCAGTACTTC	CASSEYGLAGDEQYF
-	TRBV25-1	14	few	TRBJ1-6	TGTGCCAGCAGTGAATCCATATCAGGGTATACCCTCCACTTT	CASSESISGYTLHF
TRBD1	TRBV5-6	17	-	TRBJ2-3	TGTGCCAGCAGCTTGCCGACTCGGACAGGGGCCACAGATACGCAGTATTTT	CASSLPTRTGATDTQYF
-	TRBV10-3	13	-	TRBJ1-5	TGTGCCATCAGTGAGTCCTGGGATCAGCCCCAGCATTTT	CAISESWDQPQHF
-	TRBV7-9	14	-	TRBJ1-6	TGTGCCAGCAGCTTGGAGGCTAGGAATTCACCCCTCCACTTT	CASSLEARNSPLHF
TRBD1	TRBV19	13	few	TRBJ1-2	TGTGCCAGTAGAGGTCAGGGGGCTCTGGGCTACACCTTC	CASRGQGALGYTF
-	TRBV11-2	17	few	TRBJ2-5	TGTGCCAGCAGCTTAGTCCGGGGACGTACGGGACTCCAGACCCAGTACTTC	CASSLVRGRTGLQTQYF
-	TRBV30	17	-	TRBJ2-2	TGTGCCTGGAGTGGTACAGAAGGGGTTCGGGATACCGGGGAGCTGTTTTTT	CAWSGTEGVRDTGELFF
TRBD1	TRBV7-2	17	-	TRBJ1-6	TGTGCCAGCAGCTTAGGGGCCGGTGGCAGGGGGGATTCACCCCTCCACTTT	CASSLGAGGRGDSPLHF
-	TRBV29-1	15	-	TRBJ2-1	TGCAGCGTTGAAGATTCCGTACAGGGCTACAATGAGCAGTTCTTC	CSVEDSVQGYNEQFF
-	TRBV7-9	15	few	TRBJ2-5	TGTGCCAGCAGCTTGAAGCGGACCTACCAAGAGACCCAGTACTTC	CASSLKRTYQETQYF
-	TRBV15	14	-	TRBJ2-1	TGTGCCACCAGCTCCAGCGGTTTTGTTAATGAGCAGTTCTTC	CATSSSGFVNEQFF
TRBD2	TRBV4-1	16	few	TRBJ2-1	TGCGCCAGCAGCCAAGATATCCAGCGGGGGGGCAATGAGCAGTTCTTC	CASSQDIQRGGNEQFF
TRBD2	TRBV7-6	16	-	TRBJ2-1	TGTGCCAGCAGCCCTAGCGGGAGGGAAACCTACAATGAGCAGTTCTTC	CASSPSGRETYNEQFF
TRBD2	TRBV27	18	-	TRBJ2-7	TGTGCCAGCTCCCACTACTACGAACTAGCGGGAGATGGGTACGAGCAGTACTTC	CASSHYYELAGDGYEQYF
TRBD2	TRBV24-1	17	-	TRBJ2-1	TGTGCCACCAGTGATTTGCAGAGCGGGAGGTCGTACAATGAGCAGTTCTTC	CATSDLQSGRSYNEQFF
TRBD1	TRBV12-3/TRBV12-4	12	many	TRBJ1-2	TGTGCCAGCAGGGCGACAGGGATAAGGTACACCTTC	CASRATGIRYTF
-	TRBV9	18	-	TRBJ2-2	TGTGCCAGCAGCGCCTCGGGGGGCGGGATCGTGGACACCGGGGAGCTGTTTTTT	CASSASGGGIVDTGELFF
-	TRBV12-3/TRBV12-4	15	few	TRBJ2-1	TGTGCCAGCAGTTTAAACGTTTGGCAGGACAATGAGCAGTTCTTC	CASSLNVWQDNEQFF
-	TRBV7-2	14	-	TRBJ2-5	TGTGCCAGCAGCTTACAGGGAGGGGGAGAGACCCAGTACTTC	CASSLQGGGETQYF
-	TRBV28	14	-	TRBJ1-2	TGTGCCAGTACTGGGGGGGCTAACATTCAATTCTACACCTTC	CASTGGANIQFYTF
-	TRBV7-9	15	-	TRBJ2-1	TGTGCCAGCAGCTTAAGCGCCGTGTCGTACAATGAGCAGTTCTTC	CASSLSAVSYNEQFF
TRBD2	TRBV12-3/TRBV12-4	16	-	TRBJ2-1	TGTGCCAGCAGTCGAAAGACTAGCGGGCTTTACAATGAGCAGTTCTTC	CASSRKTSGLYNEQFF
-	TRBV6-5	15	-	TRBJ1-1	TGTGCCAGCAGTTACTCAGGCAGTTCGGGGACTGAAGCTTTCTTT	CASSYSGSSGTEAFF
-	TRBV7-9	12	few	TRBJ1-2	TGTGCCAGCAGCGCTCAACAGAGTGGCTACACCTTC	CASSAQQSGYTF
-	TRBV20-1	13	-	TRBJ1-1	TGCAGTGCCAAGACGGGGTTGAACACTGAAGCTTTCTTT	CSAKTGLNTEAFF
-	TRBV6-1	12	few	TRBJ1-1	TGTGCCAGCAGTGAGAGGGGCGGTGAAGCTTTCTTT	CASSERGGEAFF
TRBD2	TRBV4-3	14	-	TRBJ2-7	TGCGCCAGCAGCCCGGGACTAGGGAGTTGGGAGCAGTACTTC	CASSPGLGSWEQYF
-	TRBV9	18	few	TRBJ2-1	TGTGCCAGCAGCCCCCTTTATTGGACGGCATTCGGGCACAATGAGCAGTTCTTC	CASSPLYWTAFGHNEQFF
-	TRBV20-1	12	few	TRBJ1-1	TGCAGTGCCCAAAGTGAGAGACGAGGAGCTTTCTTT	CSAQSERRGAFF
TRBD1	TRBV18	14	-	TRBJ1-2	TGTGCCAGCTCACCCAGGGGGCCTGAATATGGCTACACCTTC	CASSPRGPEYGYTF
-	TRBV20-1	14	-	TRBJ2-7	TGCAGTGTATGGGTGCGGGGGCACACCTACGAGCAGTACTTC	CSVWVRGHTYEQYF
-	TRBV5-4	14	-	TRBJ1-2	TGTGCCAGCAGCTTCCCGACAGATTACTATGGCTACACCTTC	CASSFPTDYYGYTF
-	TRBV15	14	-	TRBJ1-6	TGTGCCACCAGCGGGGGACCACCTAATTCACCCCTCCACTTT	CATSGGPPNSPLHF
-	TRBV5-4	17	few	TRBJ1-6	TGTGCCAGCAGCTTGAACAGGGCCGCGTCGGGTAATTCACCCCTCCACTTT	CASSLNRAASGNSPLHF
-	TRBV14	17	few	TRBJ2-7	TGTGCCAGCAGCCAAGATATTCTCGGGACACCCAACTACGAGCAGTACTTC	CASSQDILGTPNYEQYF
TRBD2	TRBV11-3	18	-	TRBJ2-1	TGTGCCAGCAGCTCGACGGGACTAGCGGGAGCCCCCTACAATGAGCAGTTCTTC	CASSSTGLAGAPYNEQFF
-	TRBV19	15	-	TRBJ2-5	TGTGCCAGTAGTATATTGAGGGGCAGAGAAGAGACCCAGTACTTC	CASSILRGREETQYF